The 9 T cell receptor beta chains presented below share a single source sample, sequenced in a study of cytomegalovirus exposure and HLA in healthy donors (TCRdb year 2017). Libraries were constructed by the immunoSEQ multiplex PCR assay. A mixture of 60 forward primers for TCR Vbeta segments and 13 reverse primers for TCR Jbeta segments was used in the multiplex PCR. TCRdb retrieved this table from immuneACCESS and kept in-frame rearrangements only. Not all clones are present; in checked studies, unresolved V genes account for under half, and no reason is known for the remainder. The sample table lists some 220,000 clones, 77% of them with a count of one. Around 2.8% of the sample is in the top ten clones. Sequenced sample: PBMCs. All receptors derive from a woman in her fifties or sixties in good health and CMV-seropositive.

This rearrangement joins TRBV7-2 to TRBJ1-6; 9 nucleotides agree with TRBD1. The CDR3 loop spans 17 amino acids. With V trimmed by 6 bases and J by 5 bases, 11 bases remained unmatched. Germline loops: CDR1 SGHTA, CDR2 FQGNSA. CDR3 nucleotide sequence: TGTGCCAGCAGTTACGGACACGGACAGGGGAATAATTCACCCCTCCACTTT. This sequence encodes CASSYGHGQGNNSPLHF.

The genes are TRBV5-4 and TRBJ2-7, with 8 positions matching TRBD2. CDR1 is SGHNT, CDR2 YYREEE, per germline (reference sequence). This CDR3 is 16 amino acids long. The trim removed 0 bases at V and 1 base at J, leaving 6 bases unmatched. The CDR3 bases are TGTGCCAGCAGCTTGGATTCGGCGGGAGGATCCTACGAGCAGTACTTC. Translating gives CASSLDSAGGSYEQYF.

V usage is TRBV6-5 and J usage is TRBJ1-1, with a tentative D call TRBD1 (6 bases). Trimming pared 2 bases from V and 3 bases from J, leaving 16 bases between. Per germline, CDR1 MNHEY and CDR2 SVGAGI. This CDR3 spans 16 amino acids. CDR3 loop: CASSYTSGTMDTEAFF. CDR3 DNA: TGTGCCAGCAGTTACACCTCAGGGACAATGGACACTGAAGCTTTCTTT.

This chain connects TRBV4-3 to TRBJ1-6; D is unclear. Trimming took off 0 bases at V and 9 bases at J, with 12 bases between the two ends. The V gene's germline CDR1 is LGHNA and CDR2 YSLEER. There are 15 residues in the CDR3. CDR3 in DNA: TGCGCCAGCAGCCAAGAGCTGACGGGTGGTTCACCCCTCCACTTT. It yields the protein CASSQELTGGSPLHF.

The rearrangement uses TRBV5-1 and TRBJ2-2; TRBD1 is a possible D gene (6 bases). Germline V CDR1 and CDR2: SGHRS, YFSETQ. V was pared by 0 bases and J by 7 bases, with 16 bases between. The CDR3 spans 16 residues. The CDR3 sequence: CASSLETGYTGGELFF. As DNA, the CDR3 is TGCGCCAGCAGCTTGGAAACAGGGTACACGGGCGGGGAGCTGTTTTTT. Using reference TRBV5-1 and TRBJ2-2 for the parts outside the CDR3, the full variable domain is KAGVTQTPRYLIKTRGQQVTLSCSPISGHRSVSWYQQTPGQGLQFLFEYFSETQRNKGNFPGRFSGRQFSNSRSEMNVSTLELGDSALYLCASSLETGYTGGELFFGEGSRLTVL.

This chain links TRBV28 with TRBJ1-5; D gene unclear. This CDR3 has 15 residues. Germline CDR1 reads MDHEN; CDR2 reads SYDVKM. V gave up 8 bases and J gave up 0 bases, with 14 bases separating them. Written as DNA, the CDR3 is TGTGCCAGCGGGCGACGTGTGGATAGCAATCAGCCCCAGCATTTT. As protein: CASGRRVDSNQPQHF.

This chain uses TRBV5-1 with TRBJ2-5; 9 nucleotides match TRBD1. This CDR3 is built from 14 residues. V lost 4 bases to trimming and J lost 5 bases; unmatched junction nucleotides: 6. Germline CDR1 reads SGHRS; CDR2 reads YFSETQ. CDR3 sequence reads: CASSPGQGAETQYF. The CDR3 nucleotides read TGCGCCAGCAGCCCGGGACAGGGTGCCGAGACCCAGTACTTC.

This clone was seen once. The V gene is TRBV12-5, the J gene TRBJ1-5; 9 nucleotides align to TRBD1. Germline CDR1 is LGHNT and CDR2 is FRNRAP. V lost 7 bases, J lost 7 bases, and 8 bases stayed unmatched. The CDR3 consists of 14 residues. CDR3 bases: TGTGCTAGTGTCTCCGGGACAGGGCCGCAGCCCCAGCATTTT. This translates into CASVSGTGPQPQHF.

The CDR3: CASSPGTSGGLHKFF. CDR3 nucleotide sequence: TGTGCCAGCAGCCCGGGGACTAGCGGGGGGTTACATAAGTTCTTC. The chain joins TRBV7-3 to TRBJ2-1; 15 bases are shared with TRBD2. This CDR3 is built from 15 residues. Germline V gives CDR1 SGHTA, CDR2 FQGTGA. V was pared by 5 bases and J by 14 bases, with 10 bases of the junction left unmatched. Looking up the rest from reference TRBV7-3 and TRBJ2-1 gives the full variable domain: GAGVSQTPSNKVTEKGKYVELRCDPISGHTALYWYRQSLGQGPEFLIYFQGTGAADDSGLPNDRFFAVRPEGSVSTLKIQRTERGDSAVYLCASSPGTSGGLHKFFGPGTRLTVL.